The 8 T cell receptor beta chains listed next were all sequenced from one sample in a study of patients and donors after allogeneic stem cell transplantation. A single record per CDR3 protein comes from TCRdb applying MiXCR to the RT-PCR reads. This sample has some 150,000 distinct CDR3 sequences; about a third occur once, and the top ten carry less than 60%. The sequencing sample was made of blood, either unsorted or a sorted T cell fraction (not recorded which). These receptor sequences come from a human donor who was either an allogeneic HSCT recipient or a stem cell or donor lymphocyte infusion donor (not recorded which). It is not recorded whose cells these are; they may come from a transplant donor.

This clonotype showed up just a few times. The genes are TRBV12-3 or TRBV12-4 and TRBJ1-3; D uncertain. This CDR3 has 13 amino acids. The V end lost 6 bases, the J end lost 4 bases, and 10 bases lay between the germline ends. The CDR3 nucleotides are TGTGCCAGCAGCCCGCCTCCGGGAAACACCATATATTTT. Protein sequence: CASSPPPGNTIYF.

The V call is TRBV12-3 or TRBV12-4, the J call TRBJ1-2; a possible D gene is TRBD1 (5 bases). The V gene lost 5 bases and the J gene lost 7 bases, with 11 bases spanning the gap. The CDR3 is 12 residues long. CDR3 DNA: TGTGCCAGCAGTCAGGGACTCGGTGGCTACACCTTC. This gives the protein CASSQGLGGYTF.

In its sample, this clonotype was seen a few times. This chain links TRBV27 with TRBJ2-2; D possibly corresponds to TRBD2 (5 bases). CDR3 length equals 15 residues. V was cut by 2 bases and J by 0 bases, with 7 bases left in between. The germline CDR1 and CDR2 sequences are MNHEY and SMNVEV (reference sequence). Written as DNA, the CDR3 is TGTGCCAGCAGTTTACGAGGGACGAACACCGGGGAGCTGTTTTTT. It translates to CASSLRGTNTGELFF.

The chain joins TRBV12-3 or TRBV12-4 to TRBJ2-1; perhaps TRBD1 as D (6 bases). V dropped 6 bases and J dropped 7 bases, with 19 bases sitting between them. CDR3 size: 15 residues. CDR3 amino acids: CASSPGQGHGNEQFF. CDR3 nucleotide sequence: TGTGCCAGCAGCCCAGGTCAGGGACATGGGAATGAGCAGTTCTTC.

This chain links TRBV29-1 with TRBJ2-3, with D perhaps TRBD1 or TRBD2 (5 bases each). The CDR3 runs to 14 residues. Trimming shortened V by 7 bases and J by 2 bases, and 16 bases separated the two germline ends. Germline V gives CDR1 SQVTM, CDR2 ANQGSEA. CDR3 nucleotide sequence: TGCAGCGCCCCGGGGCAGTACTTCACAGATACGCAGTATTTT. The encoded protein is CSAPGQYFTDTQYF.

The sample holds a few counts of this clonotype. J is TRBJ2-7 and V is TRBV20-1; D may be TRBD1 or TRBD2 (5 bases each). CDR3 length: 12 amino acids. Germline CDR1 is DFQATT and CDR2 is SNEGSKA (reference sequence). The V gene lost 7 bases and the J gene lost 4 bases, with 14 bases spanning the gap. The CDR3 DNA reads as TGCAGTGTTCAGGGTTCGGGATACGAGCAGTACTTC. It codes for CSVQGSGYEQYF.

The V gene is TRBV20-1, the J gene TRBJ1-1; D might be TRBD1 (5 bases). Trimming pared 0 bases from V and 5 bases from J, leaving 16 bases between. Germline V CDR1 and CDR2: DFQATT, SNEGSKA (reference sequence). The CDR3 extends over 15 amino acids. The CDR3 DNA reads as TGCAGTGCTAGAGATGGGGGACGGGCGGGGACTGAAGCTTTCTTT. Its translation is CSARDGGRAGTEAFF.

This rearrangement joins TRBV28 to TRBJ1-1, with D possibly TRBD1 on 5 matching bases. Deletions cut 5 bases from V and 10 bases from J, with 11 bases between. CDR1 is MDHEN, CDR2 SYDVKM, per germline. The CDR3 runs 11 residues. CDR3 sequence reads: CASSTPDRAFF. CDR3 DNA sequence: TGTGCCAGCAGTACCCCAGACAGAGCTTTCTTT.